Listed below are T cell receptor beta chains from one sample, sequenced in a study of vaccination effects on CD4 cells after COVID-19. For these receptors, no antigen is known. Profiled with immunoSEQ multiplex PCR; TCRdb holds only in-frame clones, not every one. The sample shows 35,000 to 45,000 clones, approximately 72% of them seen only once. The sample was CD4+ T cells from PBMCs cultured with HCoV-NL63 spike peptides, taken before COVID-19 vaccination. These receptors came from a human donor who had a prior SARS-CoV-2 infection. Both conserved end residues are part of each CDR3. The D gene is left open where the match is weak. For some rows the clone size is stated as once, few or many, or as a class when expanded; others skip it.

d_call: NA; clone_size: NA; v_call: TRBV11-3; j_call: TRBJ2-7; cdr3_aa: CASSLVGGTTEQYF; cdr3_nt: TGTGCCAGCAGCTTGGTTGGGGGCACGACCGAGCAGTACTTC
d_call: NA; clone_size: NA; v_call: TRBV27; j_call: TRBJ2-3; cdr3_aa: CASSPSAWSNAQYF; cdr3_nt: TGTGCCAGCAGTCCATCGGCCTGGAGCAACGCGCAGTATTTT
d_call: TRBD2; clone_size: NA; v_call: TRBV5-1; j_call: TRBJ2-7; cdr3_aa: CASSSLPGGPYEQYF; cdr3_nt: TGCGCCAGCAGCTCCCTACCGGGGGGGCCCTACGAGCAGTACTTC
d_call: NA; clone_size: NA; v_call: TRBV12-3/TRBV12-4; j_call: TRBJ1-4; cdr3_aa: CASSLQMEQKLFF; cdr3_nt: TGTGCCAGCAGTCTCCAGATGGAACAAAAACTGTTTTTT
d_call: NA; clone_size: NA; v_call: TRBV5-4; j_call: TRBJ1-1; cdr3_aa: CASSRGGNTEAFF; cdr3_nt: TGTGCCAGCAGTAGAGGGGGGAACACTGAAGCTTTCTTT
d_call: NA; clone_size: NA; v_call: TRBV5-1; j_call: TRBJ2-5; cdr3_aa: CASSLEGQETQYF; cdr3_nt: TGCGCCAGCAGCTTGGAAGGGCAGGAGACCCAGTACTTC
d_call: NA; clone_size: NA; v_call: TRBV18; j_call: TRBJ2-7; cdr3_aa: CASSPLGQSTYEQYF; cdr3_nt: TGTGCCAGCTCACCACTCGGACAGTCAACCTACGAGCAGTACTTC
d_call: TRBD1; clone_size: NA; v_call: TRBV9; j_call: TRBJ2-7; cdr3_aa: CASSATGAPSFSEQYF; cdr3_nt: TGTGCCAGCAGCGCAACAGGGGCCCCTAGTTTCTCCGAGCAGTACTTC
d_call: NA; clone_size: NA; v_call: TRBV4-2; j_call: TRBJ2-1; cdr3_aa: CASSQGPPPAEQFF; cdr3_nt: TGTGCCAGCAGCCAAGGACCCCCCCCGGCAGAGCAGTTCTTC
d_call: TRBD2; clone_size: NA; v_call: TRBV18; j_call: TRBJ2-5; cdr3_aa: CASSPRSGGTQETQYF; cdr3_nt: TGTGCCAGCTCACCTCGAAGCGGGGGGACACAAGAGACCCAGTACTTC
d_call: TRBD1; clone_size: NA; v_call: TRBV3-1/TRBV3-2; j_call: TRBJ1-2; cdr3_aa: CASSLEGALEGYTF; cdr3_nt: TGTGCCAGCAGCCTAGAGGGGGCTCTAGAAGGCTACACCTTC
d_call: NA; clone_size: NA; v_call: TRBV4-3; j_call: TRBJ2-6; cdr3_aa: CASSQQQGAGANVLTF; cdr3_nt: TGCGCCAGCAGCCAACAACAAGGAGCCGGGGCCAACGTCCTGACTTTC
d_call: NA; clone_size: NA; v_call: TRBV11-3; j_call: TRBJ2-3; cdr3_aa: CASSLQSTDTQYF; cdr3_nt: TGTGCCAGCAGCCTACAGAGCACAGATACGCAGTATTTT
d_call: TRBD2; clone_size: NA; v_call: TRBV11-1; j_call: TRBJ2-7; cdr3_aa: CASARGGSIYEQYF; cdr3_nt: TGTGCCAGCGCCCGTGGCGGGAGTATCTACGAGCAGTACTTC
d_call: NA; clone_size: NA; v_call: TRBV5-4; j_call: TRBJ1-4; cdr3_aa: CASSFAGGATNEKLFF; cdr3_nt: TGTGCCAGCAGCTTTGCGGGAGGGGCAACTAATGAAAAACTGTTTTTT
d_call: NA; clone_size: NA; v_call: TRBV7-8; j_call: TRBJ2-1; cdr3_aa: CASSPYNQDQFF; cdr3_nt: TGTGCCAGCAGCCCTTATAATCAGGATCAGTTCTTC
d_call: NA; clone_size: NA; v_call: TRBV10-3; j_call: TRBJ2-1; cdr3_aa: CAVRTDYNEQFF; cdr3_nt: TGTGCCGTTAGGACAGACTACAATGAGCAGTTCTTC
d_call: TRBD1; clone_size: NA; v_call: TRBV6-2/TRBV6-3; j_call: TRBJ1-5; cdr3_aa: CASSTYPGGADNQPQHF; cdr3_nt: TGTGCCAGCAGTACCTACCCAGGGGGGGCGGACAATCAGCCCCAGCATTTT
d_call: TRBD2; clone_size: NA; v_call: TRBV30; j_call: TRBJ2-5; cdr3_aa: CAWNVGGGWETQYF; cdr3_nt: TGTGCCTGGAATGTCGGCGGGGGATGGGAGACCCAGTACTTC
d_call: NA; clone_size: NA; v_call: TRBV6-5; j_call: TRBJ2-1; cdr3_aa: CASSLEWSSYNEQFF; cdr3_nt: TGTGCCAGCAGTTTAGAGTGGAGCTCCTACAATGAGCAGTTCTTC
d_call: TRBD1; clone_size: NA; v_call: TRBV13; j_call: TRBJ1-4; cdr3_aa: CASTSGGGGEKLFF; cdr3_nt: TGTGCCAGCACCTCAGGGGGAGGAGGGGAAAAACTGTTTTTT
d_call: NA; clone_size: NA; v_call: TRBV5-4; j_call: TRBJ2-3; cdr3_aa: CASSLGGGAQSGTDTQYF; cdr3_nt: TGTGCCAGCAGCTTGGGCGGCGGGGCCCAGTCTGGCACAGATACGCAGTATTTT
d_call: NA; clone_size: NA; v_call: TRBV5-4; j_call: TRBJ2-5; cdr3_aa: CASSSTTQDKEYF; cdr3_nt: TGTGCCAGCAGCTCAACGACGCAGGACAAAGAGTACTTC
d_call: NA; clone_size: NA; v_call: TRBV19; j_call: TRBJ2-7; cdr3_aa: CASSPRRRSYEQYF; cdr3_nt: TGTGCCAGTAGTCCCCGGAGGAGGTCCTACGAGCAGTACTTC
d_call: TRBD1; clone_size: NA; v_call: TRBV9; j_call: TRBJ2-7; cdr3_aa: CASSAGQGTYEQYF; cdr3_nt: TGTGCCAGCAGCGCAGGACAGGGAACATACGAGCAGTACTTC
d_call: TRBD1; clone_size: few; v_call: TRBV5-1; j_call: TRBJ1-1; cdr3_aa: CASSLGQGRTEAFF; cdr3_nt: TGCGCCAGCAGCTTGGGACAGGGCAGGACTGAAGCTTTCTTT
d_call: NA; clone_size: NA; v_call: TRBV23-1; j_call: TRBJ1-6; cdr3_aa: CASSLDRYPSSYNSPLHF; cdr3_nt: TGCGCCAGCAGTCTTGACAGGTACCCGAGCTCCTATAATTCACCCCTCCACTTT
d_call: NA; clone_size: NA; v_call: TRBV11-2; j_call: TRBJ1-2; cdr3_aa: CASSLDAGILYGYTF; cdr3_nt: TGTGCCAGCAGCTTAGATGCCGGAATCCTCTATGGCTACACCTTC